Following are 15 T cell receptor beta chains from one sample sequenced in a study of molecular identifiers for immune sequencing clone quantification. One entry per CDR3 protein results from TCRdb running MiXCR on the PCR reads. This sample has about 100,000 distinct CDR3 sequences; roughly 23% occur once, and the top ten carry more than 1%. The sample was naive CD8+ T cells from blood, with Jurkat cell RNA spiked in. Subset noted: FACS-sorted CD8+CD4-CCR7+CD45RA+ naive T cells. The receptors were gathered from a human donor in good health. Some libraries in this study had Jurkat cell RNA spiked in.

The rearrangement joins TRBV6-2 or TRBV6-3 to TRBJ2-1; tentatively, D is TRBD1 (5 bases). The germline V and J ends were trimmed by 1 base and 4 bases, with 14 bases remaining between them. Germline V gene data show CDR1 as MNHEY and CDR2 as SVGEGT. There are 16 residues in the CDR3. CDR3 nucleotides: TGTGCCAGCAGTTACTGGGGCGGAAGGGGTTACAATGAGCAGTTCTTC. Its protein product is CASSYWGGRGYNEQFF.

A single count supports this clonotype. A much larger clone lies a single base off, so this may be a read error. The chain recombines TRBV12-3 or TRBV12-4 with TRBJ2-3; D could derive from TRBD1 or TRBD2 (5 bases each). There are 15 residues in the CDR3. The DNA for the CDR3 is TGTGCCAGCAGAGGCCGGGACGGTAGCACAGGTACGCAGTATTTT. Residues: CASRGRDGSTGTQYF.

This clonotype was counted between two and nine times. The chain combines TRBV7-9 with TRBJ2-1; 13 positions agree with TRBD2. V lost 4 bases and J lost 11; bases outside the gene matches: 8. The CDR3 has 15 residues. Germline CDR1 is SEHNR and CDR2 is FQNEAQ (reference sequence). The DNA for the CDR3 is TGTGCCAGCAGCTCTTCGGGACTAGCGGGACCGAAGCAGTTCTTC. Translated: CASSSSGLAGPKQFF.

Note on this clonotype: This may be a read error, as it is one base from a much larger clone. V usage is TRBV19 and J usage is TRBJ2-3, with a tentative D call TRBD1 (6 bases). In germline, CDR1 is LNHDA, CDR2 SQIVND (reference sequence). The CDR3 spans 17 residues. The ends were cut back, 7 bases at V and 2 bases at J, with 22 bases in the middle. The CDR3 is CASTDSLVGAPTDTQYF. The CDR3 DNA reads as TGTGCCAGTACCGACTCATTAGTGGGGGCCCCCACAGATACGCAGTATTTT.

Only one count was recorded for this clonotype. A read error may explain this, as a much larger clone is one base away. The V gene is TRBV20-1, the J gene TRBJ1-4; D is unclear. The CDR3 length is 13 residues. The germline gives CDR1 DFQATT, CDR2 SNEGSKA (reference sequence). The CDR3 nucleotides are TGCAGTGCTAGTGAGGGCCGAGGTGAAAAACCGTTTTTT. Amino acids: CSASEGRGEKPFF.

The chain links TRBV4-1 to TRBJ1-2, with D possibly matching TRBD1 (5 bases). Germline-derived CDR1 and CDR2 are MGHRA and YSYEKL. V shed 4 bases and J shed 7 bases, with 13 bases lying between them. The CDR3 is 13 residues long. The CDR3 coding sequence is TGCGCCAGCAGCCCGGGACGGACGTGTGGCTACACCTTC. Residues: CASSPGRTCGYTF.

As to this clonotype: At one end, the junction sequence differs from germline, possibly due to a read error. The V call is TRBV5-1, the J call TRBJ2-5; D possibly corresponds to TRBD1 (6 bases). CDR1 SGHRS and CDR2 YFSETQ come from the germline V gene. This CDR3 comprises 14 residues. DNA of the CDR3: TGCACCAGCAGCGTGGGACAAAGCCAAGAGACCCAGTACTTC. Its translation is CTSSVGQSQETQYF.

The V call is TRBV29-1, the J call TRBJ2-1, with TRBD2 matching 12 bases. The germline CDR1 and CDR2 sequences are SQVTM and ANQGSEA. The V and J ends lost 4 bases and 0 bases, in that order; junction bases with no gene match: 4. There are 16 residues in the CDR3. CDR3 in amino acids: CSVAPLAGGSYNEQFF. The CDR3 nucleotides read TGCAGCGTTGCTCCACTAGCGGGAGGCTCCTACAATGAGCAGTTCTTC.

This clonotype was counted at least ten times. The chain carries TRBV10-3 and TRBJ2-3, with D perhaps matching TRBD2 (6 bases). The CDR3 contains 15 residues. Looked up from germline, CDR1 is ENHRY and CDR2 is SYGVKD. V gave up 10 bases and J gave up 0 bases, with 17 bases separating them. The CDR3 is CATGRAGSSTDTQYF. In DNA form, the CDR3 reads TGTGCCACTGGACGGGCGGGGAGTAGCACAGATACGCAGTATTTT.

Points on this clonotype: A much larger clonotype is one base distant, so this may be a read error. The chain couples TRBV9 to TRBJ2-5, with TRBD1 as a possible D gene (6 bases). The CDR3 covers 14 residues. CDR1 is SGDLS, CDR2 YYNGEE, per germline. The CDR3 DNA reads TGTGCCAGCAGCCCCGGGACACTTAAAGAGACCCAGTGCTTC. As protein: CASSPGTLKETQCF.

Written as DNA, the CDR3 is TGTGCCAGCAGCGTAGGGTCCCCCTCTGAGACCCAGTACTTC. This encodes CASSVGSPSETQYF. This sequence joins TRBV9 and TRBJ2-5; D is undetermined. CDR3 length: 14 residues. Trimming stripped 0 bases from V and 5 bases from J, with 11 bases between. Germline V CDR1 and CDR2: SGDLS, YYNGEE.

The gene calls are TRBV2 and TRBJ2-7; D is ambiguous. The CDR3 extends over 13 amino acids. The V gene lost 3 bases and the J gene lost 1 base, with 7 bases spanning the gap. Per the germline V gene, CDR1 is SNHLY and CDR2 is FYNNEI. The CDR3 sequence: CASSDDKSYEQYF. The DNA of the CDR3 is TGTGCCAGCAGTGACGACAAATCCTACGAGCAGTACTTC. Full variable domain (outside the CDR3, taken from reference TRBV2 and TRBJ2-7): EPEVTQTPSHQVTQMGQEVILRCVPISNHLYFYWYRQILGQKVEFLVSFYNNEISEKSEIFDDQFSVERPDGSNFTLKIRSTKLEDSAMYFCASSDDKSYEQYFGPGTRLTVT.

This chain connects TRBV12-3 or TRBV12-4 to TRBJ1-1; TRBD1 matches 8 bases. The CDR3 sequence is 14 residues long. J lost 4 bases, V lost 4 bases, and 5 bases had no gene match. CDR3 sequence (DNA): TGTGCCAGCAGTTCGGACAGGGTGGCCACTGAAGCTTTCTTT. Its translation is CASSSDRVATEAFF.

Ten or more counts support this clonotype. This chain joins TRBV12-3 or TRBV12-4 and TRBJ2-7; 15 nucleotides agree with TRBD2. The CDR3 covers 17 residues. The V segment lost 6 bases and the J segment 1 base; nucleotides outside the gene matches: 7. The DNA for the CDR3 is TGTGCCAGCAGCCGGGGACTAGCGGGAGGCCCGTCCTACGAGCAGTACTTC. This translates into CASSRGLAGGPSYEQYF.

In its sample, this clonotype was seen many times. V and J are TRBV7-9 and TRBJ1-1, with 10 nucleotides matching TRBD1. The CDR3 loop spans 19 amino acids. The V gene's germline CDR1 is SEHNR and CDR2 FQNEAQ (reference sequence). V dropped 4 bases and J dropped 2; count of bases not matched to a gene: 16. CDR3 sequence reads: CASSSIPGQGSGINTEAFF. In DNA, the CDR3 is TGTGCCAGCAGCTCCATTCCGGGACAGGGGTCCGGGATCAACACTGAAGCTTTCTTT.